This TCR beta chain was captured in a study of T cell clonotyping in hematopoietic cell transplantation. Regarding the study as a whole: Recipient TCR diversity dropped after transplant; expanded clonotypes rose from day 30 to 180. At the given depth, recipient repertoires were over 97% de novo clonotypes.

Sequencing used immunoSEQ multiplex PCR; TCRdb keeps in-frame clones, though not all of them. The table shows around 17,000 clones, with about 90% occurring only once. Comment on this clone: What it binds is not known. Other DNA sequences in this specimen translate into the identical CDR3.

The sequence derives from a man aged 35-49 years in good health. Some clones in this sample may be carry-over from other donors' samples. Sequencing used peripheral blood mononuclear cells.

In DNA form, the CDR3 reads TGCGCCAGCAGCTTGGTTGCGGGCGAGACCCAGTACTTC. Translating it yields CASSLVAGETQYF. This chain joins TRBV5-1 and TRBJ2-5; tentatively, D is TRBD2 (5 bases). V lost 0 bases and J 5 bases, leaving 8 bases between the germline ends. The CDR3 loop spans 13 amino acids. Germline V gives CDR1 SGHRS, CDR2 YFSETQ.